This TCR beta chain is from a study of T-cell memory formation after mild COVID-19 (dated by TCRdb to the early 2020s). General notes on the study: TCR sequence clusters from the two donors were found to be largely donor specific. Longitudinal TCRalpha and TCRbeta repertoire sequencing tracked T-cell clones expanding and contracting after mild COVID-19 in a couple of donors. The cohort comprised two young, previously healthy adult volunteers, one female and one male. General findings and caveats noted by the study authors: Clones that contracted from day 15 to 85 showed balanced CD4/CD8 phenotypes, whereas a second wave of clones that expanded from day 15 to 37 leaned towards CD4+. SARS-CoV-2 specificity of the second-wave clones peaking on day 37 was not confirmed. Contracting CD4+ clones turned up mainly in the CM and EM memory subsets, whereas EMRA was where CD8+ clones were enriched. The study covered only a couple of mild cases, and larger cohorts including severe cases with pre-infection samples were considered necessary. Some responding clones were detected in pre-infection memory, suggesting pre-existing cross-reactive memory T cells joined the SARS-CoV-2 response.

Turning to this clonotype: No cognate antigen has been identified for it. Base qualities are not at hand, and no much larger clone is one base apart.

The run used an Illumina NovaSeq 6000. Using 5'RACE with constant-segment primers, TCRalpha and TCRbeta cDNA libraries were constructed, with sample barcodes and unique molecular identifiers added in the process. Trizol reagent was used to extract RNA from every sample. The libraries were amplified in two PCR steps, and the second step added a second sample barcode and Illumina TruSeq adapters. Sequencing of the libraries was done on an Illumina NovaSeq, producing 2 x 150 bp paired-end reads. In the original analysis: Demultiplexing of reads and collapsing into UMI-guided consensus sequences were performed with migec v1.2.7. Using mixcr v2.1.11, the UMI consensuses were aligned to TRA and TRB V and J templates and assembled into clonotypes. Expanded or contracted clonotypes were those called significant by both edgeR and NoisET, with noise models trained on biological replicates. edgeR calls used a false discovery rate-adjusted p below 0.01 and a log2 fold-change threshold of 1. PCA with hierarchical clustering of max-normalized trajectories of the 1000 most abundant clonotypes was used as exploratory dynamics analysis. Separately sequenced CD4+ and CD8+ repertoires were used to assign a CD4 or CD8 phenotype to each responding clone. TCRdb's own reprocessing of the public reads used fastp at Q25 and MiXCR and kept productive beta chains. Each entry is one CDR3 protein sequence, shown with its most common DNA and genes. TCRdb's processing, not the study's, gives the V and J calls here. The sample table records about 110,000 distinct CDR3 sequences; about 15% of these occur just once. 28% of the sample comes from the top ten.

For this chain, trimming is 0 bases at the V end and 0 bases at the J end, and the number of junction bases without a gene match is 3. The germline V gene supplies CDR1 MNHEY and CDR2 SVGAGI. From the cysteine through the phenylalanine, the CDR3 covers 16 amino acids. This entry keeps only the CDR3 DNA: 48 bases, framed from base 1. PBMCs were isolated by Ficoll-Paque density gradient centrifugation. The chain uses TRBV6-5 and TRBJ1-1; 8 of the junction bases match TRBD1. The receptor was derived from an adult woman who had mild COVID-19 (a few samples of this study predate the infection). The sample titles of this study are shuffled in the database, so cell type and time point are left out; the donor was told from shared clones. Sequencing input: PBMCs or a T cell subset sorted from them (not recorded which). The base sequence is TGTGCCAGCAGTTACTCTGGGACAGGTATGAACACTGAAGCTTTCTTT. Its coded protein is CASSYSGTGMNTEAFF.